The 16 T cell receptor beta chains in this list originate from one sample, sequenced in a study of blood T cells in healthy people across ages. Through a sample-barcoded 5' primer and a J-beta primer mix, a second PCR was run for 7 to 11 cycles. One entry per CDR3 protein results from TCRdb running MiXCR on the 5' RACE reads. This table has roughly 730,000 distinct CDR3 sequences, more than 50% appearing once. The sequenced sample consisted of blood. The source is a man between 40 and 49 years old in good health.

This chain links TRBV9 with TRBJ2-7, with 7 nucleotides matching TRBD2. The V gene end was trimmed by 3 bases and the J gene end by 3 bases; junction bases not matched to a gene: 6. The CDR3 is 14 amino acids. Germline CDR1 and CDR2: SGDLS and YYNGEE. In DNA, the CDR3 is TGTGCCAGCAGCGCTGGACTAGGGGACTACGAGCAGTACTTC. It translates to CASSAGLGDYEQYF.

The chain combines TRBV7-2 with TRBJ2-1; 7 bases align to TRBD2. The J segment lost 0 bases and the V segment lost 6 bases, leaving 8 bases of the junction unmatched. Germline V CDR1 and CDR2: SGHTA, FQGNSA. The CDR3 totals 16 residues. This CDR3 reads CASSSSGGSSYNEQFF. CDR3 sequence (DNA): TGTGCCAGCAGTTCTAGCGGAGGAAGCTCCTACAATGAGCAGTTCTTC.

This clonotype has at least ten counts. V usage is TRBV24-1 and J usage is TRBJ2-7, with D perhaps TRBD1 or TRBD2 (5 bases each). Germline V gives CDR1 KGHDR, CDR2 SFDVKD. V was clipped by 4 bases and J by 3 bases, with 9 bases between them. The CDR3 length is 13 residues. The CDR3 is CATSDGASYEQYF. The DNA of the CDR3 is TGTGCCACCAGTGACGGGGCGAGCTACGAGCAGTACTTC.

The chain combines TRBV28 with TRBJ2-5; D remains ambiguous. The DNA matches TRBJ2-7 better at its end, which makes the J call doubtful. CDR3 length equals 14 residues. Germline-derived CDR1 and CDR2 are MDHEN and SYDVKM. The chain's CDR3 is CASQTTGYTYEQYF. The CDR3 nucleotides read TGTGCCTCCCAGACGACGGGCTACACCTACGAGCAGTACTTC.

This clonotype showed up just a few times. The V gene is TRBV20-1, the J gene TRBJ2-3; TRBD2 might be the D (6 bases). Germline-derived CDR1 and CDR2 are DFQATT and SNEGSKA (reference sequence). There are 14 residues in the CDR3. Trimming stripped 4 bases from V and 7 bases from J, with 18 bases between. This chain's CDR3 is CSATSREWRNTQYF. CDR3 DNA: TGCAGTGCTACTAGCCGGGAGTGGAGGAATACGCAGTATTTT.

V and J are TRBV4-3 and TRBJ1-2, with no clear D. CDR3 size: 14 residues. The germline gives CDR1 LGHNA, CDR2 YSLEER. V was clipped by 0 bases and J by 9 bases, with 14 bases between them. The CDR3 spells CASSQELAWASYTF. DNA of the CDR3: TGCGCCAGCAGCCAAGAATTGGCTTGGGCCAGCTACACCTTC.

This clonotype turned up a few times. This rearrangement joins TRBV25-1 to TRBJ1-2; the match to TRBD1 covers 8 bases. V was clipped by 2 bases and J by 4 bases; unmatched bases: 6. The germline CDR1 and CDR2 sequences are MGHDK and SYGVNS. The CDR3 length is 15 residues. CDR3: CASSEVVGTGYGYTF. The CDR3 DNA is TGTGCCAGCAGTGAAGTTGTAGGGACAGGCTATGGCTACACCTTC.

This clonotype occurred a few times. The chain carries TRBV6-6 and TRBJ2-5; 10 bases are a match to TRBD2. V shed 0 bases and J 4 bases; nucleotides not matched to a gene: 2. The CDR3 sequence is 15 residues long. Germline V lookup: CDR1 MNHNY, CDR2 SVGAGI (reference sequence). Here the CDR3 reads CASSYSSGGGETQYF. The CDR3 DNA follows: TGTGCCAGCAGTTACTCGAGCGGGGGGGGAGAGACCCAGTACTTC.

The CDR3 nucleotides are TGTGCCAGCAGCTTGGGGTCCCCGACCACCAGAGACGAGCAGTACTTC. As protein: CASSLGSPTTRDEQYF. The rearrangement uses TRBV7-9 and TRBJ2-7; D is undetermined. This CDR3 region has 16 residues. V lost 3 bases and J lost 5, with 20 bases in between. Germline loops: CDR1 SEHNR, CDR2 FQNEAQ (reference sequence).

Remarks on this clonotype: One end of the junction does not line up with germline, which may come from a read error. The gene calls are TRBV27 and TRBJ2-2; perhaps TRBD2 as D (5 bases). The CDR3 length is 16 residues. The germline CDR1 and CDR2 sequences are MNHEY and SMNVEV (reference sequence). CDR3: CASSTLIVGNTGELFF. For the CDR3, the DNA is TGTGCCAGCAGTACCCTTATCGTTGGGAACACCGGGGAGTTGTTTTTT.

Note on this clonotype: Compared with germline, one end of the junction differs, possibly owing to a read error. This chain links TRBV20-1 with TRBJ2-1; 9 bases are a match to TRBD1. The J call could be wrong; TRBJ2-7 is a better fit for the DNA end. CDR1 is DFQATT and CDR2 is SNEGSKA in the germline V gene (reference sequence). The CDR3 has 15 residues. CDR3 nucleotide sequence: TGCGGTGCTAATTGGGGACAGGGCTCCTACAATGAGCAGTACTTC. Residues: CGANWGQGSYNEQYF.

CDR3 in DNA: TGCGCCAGCAGTACTGGCGGCGGGAGTAGAGAGACCCAGTACTTC. Residues: CASSTGGGSRETQYF. The chain is built from TRBV4-1 and TRBJ2-5; TRBD2 matches at 7 bases. The V gene's germline CDR1 is MGHRA and CDR2 YSYEKL. The ends lost 6 bases at V and 4 bases at J; junction bases unmatched: 11. The CDR3 covers 15 residues.

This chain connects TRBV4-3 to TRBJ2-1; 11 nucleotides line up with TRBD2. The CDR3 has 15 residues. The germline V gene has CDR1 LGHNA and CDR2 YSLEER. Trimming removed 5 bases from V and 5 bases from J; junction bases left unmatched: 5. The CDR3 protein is CASSSRLAGNNEQFF. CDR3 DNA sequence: TGCGCCAGCAGCAGCCGACTAGCGGGAAACAATGAGCAGTTCTTC.

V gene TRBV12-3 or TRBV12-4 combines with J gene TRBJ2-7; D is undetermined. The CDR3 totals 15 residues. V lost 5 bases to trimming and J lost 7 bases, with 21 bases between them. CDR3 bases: TGTGCCAGCAGTCTTCGGCCTCCCCCCTACAATGAGCAGTACTTC. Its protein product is CASSLRPPPYNEQYF.

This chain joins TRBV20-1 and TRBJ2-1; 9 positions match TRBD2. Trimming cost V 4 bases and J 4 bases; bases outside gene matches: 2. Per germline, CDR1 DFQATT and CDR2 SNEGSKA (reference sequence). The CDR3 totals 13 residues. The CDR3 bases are TGCAGTGCTACAGCGGGGGGTTACAATGAGCAGTTCTTC. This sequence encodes CSATAGGYNEQFF.

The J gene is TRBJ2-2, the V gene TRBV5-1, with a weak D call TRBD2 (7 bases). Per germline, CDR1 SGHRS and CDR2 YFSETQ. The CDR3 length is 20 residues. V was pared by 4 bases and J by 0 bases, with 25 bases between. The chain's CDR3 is CASSRVLTGGGSANTGELFF. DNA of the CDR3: TGCGCCAGCAGCAGGGTCTTAACGGGGGGCGGAAGCGCGAACACCGGGGAGCTGTTTTTT.